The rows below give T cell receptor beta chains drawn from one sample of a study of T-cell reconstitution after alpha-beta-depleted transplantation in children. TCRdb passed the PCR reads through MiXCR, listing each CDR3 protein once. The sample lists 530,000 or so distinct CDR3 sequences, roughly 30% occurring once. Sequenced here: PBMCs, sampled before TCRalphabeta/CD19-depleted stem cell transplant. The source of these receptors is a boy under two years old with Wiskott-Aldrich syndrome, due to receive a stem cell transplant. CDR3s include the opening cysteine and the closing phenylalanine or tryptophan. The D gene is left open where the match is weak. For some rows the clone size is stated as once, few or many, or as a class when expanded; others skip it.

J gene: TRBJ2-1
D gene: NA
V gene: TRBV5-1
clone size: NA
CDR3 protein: CASSQTRGGIDYNEQFF
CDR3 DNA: TGCGCCAGCAGTCAAACACGTGGGGGGATAGACTACAATGAGCAGTTCTTC

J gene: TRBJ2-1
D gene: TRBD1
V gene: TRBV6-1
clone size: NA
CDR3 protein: CASSVQGANEQFF
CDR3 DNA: TGTGCCAGCAGTGTTCAGGGGGCGAATGAGCAGTTCTTC

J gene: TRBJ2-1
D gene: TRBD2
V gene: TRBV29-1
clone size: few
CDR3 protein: CSVGEGGSWYNEQFF
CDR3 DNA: TGCAGCGTCGGAGAGGGCGGGAGCTGGTACAATGAGCAGTTCTTC

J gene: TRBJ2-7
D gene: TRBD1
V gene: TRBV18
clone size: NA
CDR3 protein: CASSPLGTGPYEQYF
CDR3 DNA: TGTGCCAGCTCACCACTAGGGACAGGGCCCTACGAGCAGTACTTC

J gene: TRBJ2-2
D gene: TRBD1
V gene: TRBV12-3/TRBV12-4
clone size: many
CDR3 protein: CASSRDRATGELFF
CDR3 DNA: TGTGCCAGCAGTCGGGACAGGGCGACCGGGGAGCTGTTTTTT

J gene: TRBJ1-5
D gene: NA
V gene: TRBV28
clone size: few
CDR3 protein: CASSTTGSGNQPQHF
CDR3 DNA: TGTGCCAGCAGTACCACAGGGAGCGGCAATCAGCCCCAGCATTTT

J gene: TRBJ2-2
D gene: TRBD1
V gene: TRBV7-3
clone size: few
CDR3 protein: CASSLSQGASGELFF
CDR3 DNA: TGTGCCAGCAGCTTGTCGCAGGGGGCGTCCGGGGAGCTGTTTTTT

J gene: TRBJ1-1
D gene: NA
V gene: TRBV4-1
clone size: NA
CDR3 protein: CASSQDQIGERTEAFF
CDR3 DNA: TGCGCCAGCAGCCAAGATCAAATCGGGGAGAGGACTGAAGCTTTCTTT

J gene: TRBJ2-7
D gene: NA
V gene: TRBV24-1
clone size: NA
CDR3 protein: CATSDAGVPYEQYF
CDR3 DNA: TGTGCCACCAGTGATGCAGGGGTTCCCTACGAGCAGTACTTC

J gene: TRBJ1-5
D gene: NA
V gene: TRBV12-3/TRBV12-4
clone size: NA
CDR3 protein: CASSFGSGQPQHF
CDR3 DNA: TGTGCCAGCAGTTTTGGGAGTGGGCAGCCCCAGCATTTT

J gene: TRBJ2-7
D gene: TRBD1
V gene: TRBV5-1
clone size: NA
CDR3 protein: CASSSPDRADEQYF
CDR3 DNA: TGCGCCAGCAGCTCCCCGGACAGGGCCGACGAGCAGTACTTC

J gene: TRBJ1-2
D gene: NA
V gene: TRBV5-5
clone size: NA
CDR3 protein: CASSPGFNYGYTF
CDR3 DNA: TGTGCCAGCAGCCCCGGATTTAACTATGGCTACACCTTC

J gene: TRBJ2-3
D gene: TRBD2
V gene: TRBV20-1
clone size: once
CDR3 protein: CSARGMREGRTDTQYF
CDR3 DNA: TGCAGTGCTAGAGGGATGAGGGAGGGACGCACAGATACGCAGTATTTT

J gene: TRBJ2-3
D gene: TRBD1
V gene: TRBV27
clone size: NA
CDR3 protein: CASSLSRHRGVSTDTQYF
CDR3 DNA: TGTGCCAGCAGTTTATCCCGACACAGGGGCGTAAGCACAGATACGCAGTATTTT

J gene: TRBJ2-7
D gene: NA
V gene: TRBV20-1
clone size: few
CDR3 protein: CSAGRLSYEQYF
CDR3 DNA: TGCAGTGCTGGGAGACTCTCCTACGAGCAGTACTTC

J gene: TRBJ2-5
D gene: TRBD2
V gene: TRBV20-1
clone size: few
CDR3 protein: CSAIAGVGETQYF
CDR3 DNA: TGCAGTGCGATAGCGGGAGTAGGGGAGACCCAGTACTTC

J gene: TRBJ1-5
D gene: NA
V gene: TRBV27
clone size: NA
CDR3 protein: CASSDKDSNQPQHF
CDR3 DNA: TGTGCCAGCAGTGATAAAGATAGCAATCAGCCCCAGCATTTT

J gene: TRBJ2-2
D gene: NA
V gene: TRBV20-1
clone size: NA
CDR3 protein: CSARDLRGPDTGELFF
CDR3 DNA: TGCAGTGCTAGAGATCTCCGGGGGCCCGACACCGGGGAGCTGTTTTTT

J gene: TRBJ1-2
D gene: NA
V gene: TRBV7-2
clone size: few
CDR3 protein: CASSLSRDYGYTF
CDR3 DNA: TGTGCCAGCAGCTTAAGCAGGGACTATGGCTACACCTTC

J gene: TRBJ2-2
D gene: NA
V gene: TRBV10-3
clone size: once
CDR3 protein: CAISDGALNTGELFF
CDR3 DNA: TGTGCCATCAGTGATGGGGCTCTGAACACCGGGGAGCTGTTTTTT

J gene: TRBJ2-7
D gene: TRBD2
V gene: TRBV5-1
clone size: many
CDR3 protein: CASSPGGSSYEQYF
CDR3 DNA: TGCGCCAGCAGCCCCGGCGGGAGCTCCTACGAGCAGTACTTC

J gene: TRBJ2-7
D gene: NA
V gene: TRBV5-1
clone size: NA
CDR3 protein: CASSLKPGHATSYEQYF
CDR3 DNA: TGCGCCAGCAGCCTCAAACCGGGACACGCGACCTCCTACGAGCAGTACTTC

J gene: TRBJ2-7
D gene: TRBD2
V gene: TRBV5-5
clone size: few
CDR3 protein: CASSFRPSGRIEQYF
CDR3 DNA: TGTGCCAGCAGCTTTCGTCCTAGCGGGAGAATCGAGCAGTACTTC

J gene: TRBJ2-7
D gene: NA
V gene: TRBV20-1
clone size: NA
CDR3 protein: CSARSGPAYEQYF
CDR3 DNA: TGCAGTGCTAGGAGCGGACCTGCCTACGAGCAGTACTTC

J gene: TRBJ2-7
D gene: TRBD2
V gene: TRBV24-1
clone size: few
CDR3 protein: CATINRQLASGAYEQYF
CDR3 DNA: TGTGCCACCATAAACAGGCAACTGGCTAGCGGAGCCTACGAGCAGTACTTC

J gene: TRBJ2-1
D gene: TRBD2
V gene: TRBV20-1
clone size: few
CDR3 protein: CSAIRLAEAYNEQFF
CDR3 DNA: TGCAGTGCTATTCGACTAGCGGAAGCCTACAATGAGCAGTTCTTC

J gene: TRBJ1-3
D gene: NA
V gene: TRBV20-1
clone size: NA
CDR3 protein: CSARDSQSSGNTIYF
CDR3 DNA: TGCAGTGCTAGAGATAGCCAAAGCTCTGGAAACACCATATATTTT

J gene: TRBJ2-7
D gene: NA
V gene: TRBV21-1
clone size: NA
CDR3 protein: CASSKEATEQYF
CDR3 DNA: TGTGCCAGCAGCAAAGAGGCCACAGAGCAGTACTTC

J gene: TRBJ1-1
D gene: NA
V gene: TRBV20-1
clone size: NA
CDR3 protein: CSASKFSSNTEAFF
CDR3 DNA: TGCAGTGCTAGTAAGTTTTCATCGAACACTGAAGCTTTCTTT

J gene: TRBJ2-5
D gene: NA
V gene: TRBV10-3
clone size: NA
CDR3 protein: CAISQGSGETQYF
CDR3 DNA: TGTGCCATCAGTCAGGGTAGCGGAGAGACCCAGTACTTC

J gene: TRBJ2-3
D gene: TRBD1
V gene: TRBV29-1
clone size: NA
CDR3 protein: CSGAGGRTNTQYF
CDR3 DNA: TGCAGCGGCGCAGGGGGCCGCACAAATACGCAGTATTTT

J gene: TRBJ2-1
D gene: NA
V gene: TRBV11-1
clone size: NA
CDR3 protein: CASSLARVNEQFF
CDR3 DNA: TGTGCCAGCAGCTTAGCCAGGGTCAATGAGCAGTTCTTC

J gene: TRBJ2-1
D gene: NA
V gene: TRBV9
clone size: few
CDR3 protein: CASSVDSNSYNEQFF
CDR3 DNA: TGTGCCAGCAGCGTAGACTCTAACTCCTACAATGAGCAGTTCTTC

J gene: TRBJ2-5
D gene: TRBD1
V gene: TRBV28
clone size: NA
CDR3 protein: CATEDLGTGNQETQYF
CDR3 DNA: TGTGCCACCGAAGATCTCGGGACAGGGAACCAAGAGACCCAGTACTTC

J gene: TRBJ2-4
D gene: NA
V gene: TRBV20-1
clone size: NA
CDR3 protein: CSARWPNGNIQYF
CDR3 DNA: TGCAGTGCTAGGTGGCCAAATGGTAACATTCAGTACTTC

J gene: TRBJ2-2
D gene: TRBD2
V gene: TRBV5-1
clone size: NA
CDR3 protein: CASSLSVLAGPNTGELFF
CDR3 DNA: TGCGCCAGCAGCTTGTCCGTTCTAGCGGGACCGAACACCGGGGAGCTGTTTTTT

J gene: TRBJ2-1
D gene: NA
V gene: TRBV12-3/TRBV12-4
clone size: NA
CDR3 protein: CASSLNSHNEQFF
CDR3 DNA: TGTGCCAGCAGTTTGAACAGCCACAATGAGCAGTTCTTC

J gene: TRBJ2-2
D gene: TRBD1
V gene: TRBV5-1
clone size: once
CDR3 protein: CASSSGGTGNTGELFF
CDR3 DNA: TGCGCCAGCAGCTCCGGCGGGACAGGGAACACCGGGGAGCTGTTTTTT

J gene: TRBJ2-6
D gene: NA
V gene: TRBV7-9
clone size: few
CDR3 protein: CASSLFGTTGANVLTF
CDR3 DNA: TGTGCCAGCAGCTTATTCGGTACTACGGGGGCCAACGTCCTGACTTTC

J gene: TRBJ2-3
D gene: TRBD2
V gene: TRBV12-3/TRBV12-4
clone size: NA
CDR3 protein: CASSERLAGIVADTQYF
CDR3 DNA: TGTGCCAGCAGTGAACGGCTAGCGGGAATCGTCGCAGATACGCAGTATTTT

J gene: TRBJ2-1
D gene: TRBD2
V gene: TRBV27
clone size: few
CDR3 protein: CASSTLEAGVYNEQFF
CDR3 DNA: TGTGCCAGCAGTACACTGGAAGCGGGAGTGTACAATGAGCAGTTCTTC

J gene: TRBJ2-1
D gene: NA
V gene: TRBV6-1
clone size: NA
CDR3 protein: CASPRQQGGENYNEQFF
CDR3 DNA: TGTGCCAGCCCCAGGCAGCAGGGGGGCGAAAATTACAATGAGCAGTTCTTC

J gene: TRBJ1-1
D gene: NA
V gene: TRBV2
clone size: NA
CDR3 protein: CASRQSTLGFKAFF
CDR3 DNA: TGTGCCAGCAGACAATCGACCCTCGGTTTTAAGGCTTTCTTT

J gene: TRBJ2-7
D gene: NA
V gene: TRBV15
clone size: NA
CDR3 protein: CATSRQLSSYEQYF
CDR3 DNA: TGTGCCACCAGCAGACAGCTTAGCTCCTACGAGCAGTACTTC

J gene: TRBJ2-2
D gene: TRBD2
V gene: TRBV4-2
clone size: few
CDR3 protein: CASSQGLAGDVDTGELFF
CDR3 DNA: TGTGCCAGCAGCCAAGGACTAGCGGGAGACGTGGACACCGGGGAGCTGTTTTTT

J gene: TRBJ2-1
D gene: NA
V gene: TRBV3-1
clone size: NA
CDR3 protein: CASSQDSGGGVSYNEQFF
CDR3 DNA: TGTGCCAGCAGCCAAGATTCTGGCGGAGGGGTTTCCTACAATGAGCAGTTCTTC

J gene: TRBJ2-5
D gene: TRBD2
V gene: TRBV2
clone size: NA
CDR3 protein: CAHSGRSLGETQYF
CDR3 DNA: TGTGCCCATAGCGGGAGAAGTCTGGGAGAGACCCAGTACTTC

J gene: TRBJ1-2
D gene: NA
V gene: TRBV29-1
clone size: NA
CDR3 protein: CSVGGRFNYGYTF
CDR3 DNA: TGCAGCGTTGGCGGCCGCTTTAACTATGGCTACACCTTC

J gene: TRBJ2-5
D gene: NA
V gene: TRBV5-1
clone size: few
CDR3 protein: CASSPQAVGSQETQYF
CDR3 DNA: TGCGCCAGCAGCCCCCAAGCGGTAGGGAGTCAAGAGACCCAGTACTTC

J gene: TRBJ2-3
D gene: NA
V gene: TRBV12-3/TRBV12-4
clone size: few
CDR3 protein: CASTLGGSTDTQYF
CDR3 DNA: TGTGCCAGCACCCTAGGAGGCAGCACAGATACGCAGTATTTT

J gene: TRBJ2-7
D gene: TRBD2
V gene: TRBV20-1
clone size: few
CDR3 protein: CSAQTSDTYEQYF
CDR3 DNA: TGCAGTGCCCAGACTAGCGATACCTACGAGCAGTACTTC

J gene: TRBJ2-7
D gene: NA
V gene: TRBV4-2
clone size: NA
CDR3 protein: CASSHSLGGEQYF
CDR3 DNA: TGTGCCAGCAGCCATTCGCTGGGGGGCGAGCAGTACTTC

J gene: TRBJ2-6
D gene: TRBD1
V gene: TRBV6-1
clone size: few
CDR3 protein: CASSGTGIPGSGANVLTF
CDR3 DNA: TGTGCCAGCAGTGGGACAGGGATCCCCGGCTCTGGGGCCAACGTCCTGACTTTC

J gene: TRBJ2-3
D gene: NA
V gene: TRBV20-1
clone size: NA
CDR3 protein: CSANPTVGFTDTQYF
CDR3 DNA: TGCAGTGCTAACCCGACAGTCGGGTTCACAGATACGCAGTATTTT

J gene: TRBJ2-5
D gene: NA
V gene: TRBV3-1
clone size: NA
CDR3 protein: CASSQERGSGPQETQYF
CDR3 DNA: TGTGCCAGCAGCCAAGAAAGAGGCTCAGGGCCCCAAGAGACCCAGTACTTC

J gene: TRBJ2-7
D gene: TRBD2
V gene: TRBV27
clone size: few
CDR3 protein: CASSFRRTSGREQYF
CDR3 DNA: TGTGCCAGCAGTTTTAGGCGGACTAGCGGGAGAGAGCAGTACTTC

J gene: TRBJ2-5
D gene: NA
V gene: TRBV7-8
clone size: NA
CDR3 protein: CASSNGWEETQYF
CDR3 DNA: TGTGCCAGCAGCAACGGGTGGGAAGAGACCCAGTACTTC